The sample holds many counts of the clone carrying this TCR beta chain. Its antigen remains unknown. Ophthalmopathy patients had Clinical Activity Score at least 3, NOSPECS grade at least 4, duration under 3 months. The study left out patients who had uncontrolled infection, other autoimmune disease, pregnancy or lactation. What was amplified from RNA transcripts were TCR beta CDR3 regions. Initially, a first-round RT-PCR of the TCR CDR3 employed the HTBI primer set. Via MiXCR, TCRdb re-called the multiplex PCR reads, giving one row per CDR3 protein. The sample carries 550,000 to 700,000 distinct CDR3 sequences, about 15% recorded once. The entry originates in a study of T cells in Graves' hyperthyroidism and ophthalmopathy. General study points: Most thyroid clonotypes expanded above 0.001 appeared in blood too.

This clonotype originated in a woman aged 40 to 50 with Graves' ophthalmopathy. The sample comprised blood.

The CDR3 protein is CATSRGRTGGSYEQYF. The CDR3 nucleotides read TGTGCCACCAGCAGAGGGAGGACAGGGGGATCCTACGAGCAGTACTTC. The rearrangement joins TRBV15 to TRBJ2-7; 10 bases are a match to TRBD1. CDR3 length: 16 residues. With 1 base clipped from V and 1 base from J, the junction kept 4 bases outside the gene matches. CDR1 is LNHNV and CDR2 is YYDKDF in the germline V gene (reference sequence).